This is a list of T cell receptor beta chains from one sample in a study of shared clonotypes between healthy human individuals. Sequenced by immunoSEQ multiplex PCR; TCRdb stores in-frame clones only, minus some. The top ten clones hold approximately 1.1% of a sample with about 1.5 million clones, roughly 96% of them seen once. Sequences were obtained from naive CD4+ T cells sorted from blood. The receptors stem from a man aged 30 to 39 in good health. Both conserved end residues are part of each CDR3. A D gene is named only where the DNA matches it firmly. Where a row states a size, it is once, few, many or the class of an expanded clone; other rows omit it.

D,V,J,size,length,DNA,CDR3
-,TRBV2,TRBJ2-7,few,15,TGTGCCAGCAGGACAAGGGACACCTACTCCTACGAGCAGTACTTC,CASRTRDTYSYEQYF
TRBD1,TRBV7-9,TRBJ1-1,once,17,TGTGCCAGCAGCTTGGGGACAGGGGCCCCAAAGGGGGGTGAAGCTTTCTTT,CASSLGTGAPKGGEAFF
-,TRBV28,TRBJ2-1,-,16,TGTGCCAGCAGTCCCACCCGGCCGGACGACCACAATGAGCAGTTCTTC,CASSPTRPDDHNEQFF
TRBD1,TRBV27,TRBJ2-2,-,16,TGTGCCAGCACGGGGACAGGGGGCGTGAACACCGGGGAGCTGTTTTTT,CASTGTGGVNTGELFF
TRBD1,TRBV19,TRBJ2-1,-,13,TGTGCCAGTAGTATTGAAAGACAGGGAGCCCAGTTCTTC,CASSIERQGAQFF
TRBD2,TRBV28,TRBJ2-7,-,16,TGTGCCAGCAGTGAGAGGGGGACTAGCGGCAATAGCAAGCAGTACTTC,CASSERGTSGNSKQYF
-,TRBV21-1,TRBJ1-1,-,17,TGTGCCAGCACCGACGGAAAAGGAACGGGGGACAACACTGAAGCTTTCTTT,CASTDGKGTGDNTEAFF
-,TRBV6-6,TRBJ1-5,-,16,TGTGCCAGCAGGGAGCAGGGTAGGGGCCACAATCAGCCCCAGCATTTT,CASREQGRGHNQPQHF
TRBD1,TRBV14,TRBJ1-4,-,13,TGTGCCAGCAGCTACGGGACAGGAGAAAAACTGTTTTTT,CASSYGTGEKLFF
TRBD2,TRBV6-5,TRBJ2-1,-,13,TGTGCCAGCAGCCCGACTAGCAGAAATGAGCAGTTCTTC,CASSPTSRNEQFF
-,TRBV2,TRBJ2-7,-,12,TGTGCCAGCAGCTATATATTAGGCGAGCAGTACTTC,CASSYILGEQYF
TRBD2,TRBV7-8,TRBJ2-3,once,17,TGTGCCAGCAGCTTAGCGCGGGGAGGCGGGAGGGCGGATACGCAGTATTTT,CASSLARGGGRADTQYF
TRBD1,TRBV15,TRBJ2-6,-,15,TGTGCCACCAGCAGGACAGGGGCTGGGGCCAACGTCCTGACTTTC,CATSRTGAGANVLTF
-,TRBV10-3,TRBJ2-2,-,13,TGTGCCATCAGAGGGAGTAGCACCGGGGAGCTGTTTTTT,CAIRGSSTGELFF
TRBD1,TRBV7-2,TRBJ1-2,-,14,TGTGCCAGCAGCCTCCCCGGGACAGGGGTTGGCTACACCTTC,CASSLPGTGVGYTF
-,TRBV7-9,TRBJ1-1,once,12,TGTGCCAGCAGCTCACAAACAGGGCCGGCTTTCTTT,CASSSQTGPAFF
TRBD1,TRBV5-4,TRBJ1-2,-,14,TGTGCCAGCAGCCGAACAGGGGACAACTATGGCTACACCTTC,CASSRTGDNYGYTF
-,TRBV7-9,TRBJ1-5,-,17,TGTGCCAGCAGCTTAGTGGCCGGGACACCAAACAATCAGCCCCAGCATTTT,CASSLVAGTPNNQPQHF
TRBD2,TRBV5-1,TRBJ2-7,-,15,TGCGCCAGCAGCCGGCAGACTAGCGGGAGCCTCGAGCAGTACTTC,CASSRQTSGSLEQYF
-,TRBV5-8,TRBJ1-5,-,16,TGTGCCACCACTCCGGGACAAGGGTTTCGCGGGCAGCCCCAGCATTTT,CATTPGQGFRGQPQHF
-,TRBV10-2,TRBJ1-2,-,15,TGCGCCAGCGTGCCCCGGCCGGGTAATAACTATGGCTACACCTTC,CASVPRPGNNYGYTF
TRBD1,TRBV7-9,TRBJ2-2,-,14,TGTGCCGGTTATTGGACAGGGGTCACCGGGGAGCTGTTTTTT,CAGYWTGVTGELFF
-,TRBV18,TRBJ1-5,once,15,TGTGCCAGCTCACCGGGGATGGTACGAAATCAGCCCCAGCATTTT,CASSPGMVRNQPQHF
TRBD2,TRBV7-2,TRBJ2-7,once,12,TGTGCCAGCAGCTCAGCGGGGCACGAGCAGTACTTC,CASSSAGHEQYF
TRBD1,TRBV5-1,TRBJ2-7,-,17,TGCGCCAGCAGGACGATTTCGGGACAGATGAGGGACTACGAGCAGTACTTC,CASRTISGQMRDYEQYF
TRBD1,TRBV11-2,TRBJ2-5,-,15,TGTGCCAGCAGCATGGGACAGCGAGGGGATCAGACCCAGTACTTC,CASSMGQRGDQTQYF
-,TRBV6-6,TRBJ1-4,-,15,-,CASSTSTGRREKLFF
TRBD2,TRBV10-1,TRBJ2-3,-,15,TGCGCCAGCAGTGAACCGACTAGCGGCACAGATACGCAGTATTTT,CASSEPTSGTDTQYF
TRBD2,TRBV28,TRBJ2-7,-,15,TGTGCCAGCAGTTTTCTTACGCGGGAGACGCTTGGGCAGTACTTC,CASSFLTRETLGQYF
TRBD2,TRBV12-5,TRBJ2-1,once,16,TGTGCTAGTGGTTTGGTTTCGACTAGCGGGAGTTTTGAGCAGTTCTTC,CASGLVSTSGSFEQFF
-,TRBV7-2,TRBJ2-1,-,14,TGTGCCAGCAGCTCAAAAAACAGGGCCCCTGAGCAGTTCTTC,CASSSKNRAPEQFF
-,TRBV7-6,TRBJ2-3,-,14,TGTGCCAGCAGCCCGACCCCCACCACAGATACGCAGTATTTT,CASSPTPTTDTQYF
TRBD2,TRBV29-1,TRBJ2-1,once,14,TGCAGCTCCCAGGCTAGCGGGAGTGGCGGTGAGCAGTTCTTC,CSSQASGSGGEQFF
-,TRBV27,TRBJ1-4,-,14,TGTGCCAGCAGTTTTACAGGCCCCAATGAAAAACTGTTTTTT,CASSFTGPNEKLFF
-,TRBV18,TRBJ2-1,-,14,TGTGCCAGCTCACCACCGGCGGCAGACAATGAGCAGTTCTTC,CASSPPAADNEQFF
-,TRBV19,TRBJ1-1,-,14,TGTGCCAGTAGTATTCAGCGGATGAACACTGAAGCTTTCTTT,CASSIQRMNTEAFF
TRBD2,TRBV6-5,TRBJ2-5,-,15,TGTGCCAGCAGCCCGACCGGGGGGAACGGAGAGACCCAGTACTTC,CASSPTGGNGETQYF
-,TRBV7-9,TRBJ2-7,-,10,TGTGCCAGCGCCTCCTACGAGCAGTACTTC,CASASYEQYF
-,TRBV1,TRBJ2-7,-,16,TGCACCAGCAGCCTATCAAGATATGGGCAGACCTACGAGCAGTACTTC,CTSSLSRYGQTYEQYF
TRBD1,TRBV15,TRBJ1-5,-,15,TGTGCCACCAGCAGAGATCTCGACAGGGTTCAGCCCCAGCATTTT,CATSRDLDRVQPQHF
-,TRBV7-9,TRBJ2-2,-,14,TGTGCCAGCCTCGGAGCACGACCCACCGGGGAGCTGTTTTTT,CASLGARPTGELFF
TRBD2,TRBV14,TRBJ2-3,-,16,TGTGCCAGCAGCCAGACTGGACTAGCGGGAGCAGATACGCAGTATTTT,CASSQTGLAGADTQYF
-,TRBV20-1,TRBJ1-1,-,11,TGCAGTGCTAGAGGGGGGACCATCGCTTTCTTT,CSARGGTIAFF
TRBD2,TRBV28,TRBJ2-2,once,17,TGTGCCAGCAGTTTACAAGCTAGCGGGGGAAACACCGGGGAGCTGTTTTTT,CASSLQASGGNTGELFF
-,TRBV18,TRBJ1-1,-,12,TGTGCCAGCTCAGTCCAAGGGGTTGAAGCTTTCTTT,CASSVQGVEAFF
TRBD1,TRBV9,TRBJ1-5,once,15,TGTGCCAGCAGCGTTTCACAGGGGGTGGGTCAGCCCCAGCATTTT,CASSVSQGVGQPQHF
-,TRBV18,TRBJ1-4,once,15,TGTGCCAGCTCACCATCGCACGGCCAAAATGAAAAACTGTTTTTT,CASSPSHGQNEKLFF
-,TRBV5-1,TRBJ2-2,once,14,TGCGCCAGCAGTTTAGGGTTTGACACCGGGGAGCTGTTTTTT,CASSLGFDTGELFF
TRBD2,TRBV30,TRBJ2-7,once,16,TGTGCCTGGAGTCTACCTACTAGCGGGAGCTCCTACGAGCAGTACTTC,CAWSLPTSGSSYEQYF
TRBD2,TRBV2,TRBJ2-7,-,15,TGTGCCAGCAGTGAACTAGCGGGAGTCGTTCGCGAGCAGTACTTC,CASSELAGVVREQYF
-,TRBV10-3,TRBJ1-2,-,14,TGTGCCATCAGTGTCACAGGATTGGAACCTGGCTACACCTTC,CAISVTGLEPGYTF
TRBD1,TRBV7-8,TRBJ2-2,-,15,TGTGCCAGCAGCATACAGGGGGCAAACACCGGGGAGCTGTTTTTT,CASSIQGANTGELFF
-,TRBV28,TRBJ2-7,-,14,TGTGCCAGCAGCCCCCCCGGACAAGACTACGAGCAGTACTTC,CASSPPGQDYEQYF
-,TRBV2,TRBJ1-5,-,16,TGTGCCAGCAGGCGGGGGTCGGGGAGGGTTGGCCAGCCCCAGCATTTT,CASRRGSGRVGQPQHF
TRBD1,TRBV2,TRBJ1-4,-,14,TGTGCCAGCAGTTTCACAGGGGCCGGGGGGAAACTGTTTTTT,CASSFTGAGGKLFF
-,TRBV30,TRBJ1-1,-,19,TGTGCCTGGAGTGTAGCCCGTTCTCCGGGTTCGGGTTGGAACACTGAAGCTTTCTTT,CAWSVARSPGSGWNTEAFF